A single sample is the source of the 27 T cell receptor beta chains below, sequenced in a study of OX40 agonist ivuxolimab in advanced cancers. The method was the immunoSEQ multiplex PCR assay. Not all clones reach the TCRdb copy of this immuneACCESS table, which keeps in-frame sequences only. Checked studies attribute under half of the gap to unresolved V genes and leave the rest unexplained. The sample yields around 100,000 clones; around 87% were counted once. The ten most abundant clones make up around 0.15% of the sample. Sample: CD4+ or CD8+ T cells sorted from blood, taken in a trial of the OX40 agonist ivuxolimab. Receptor source: an adult with an advanced solid tumor such as melanoma, head and neck, liver or kidney cancer.

V usage is TRBV5-1 and J usage is TRBJ2-1; D perhaps matches TRBD1 (5 bases). The CDR3 is 16 residues long. CDR1 and CDR2 (germline): SGHRS, YFSETQ. The V and J ends lost 3 bases and 0 bases respectively, with 13 bases between them. The CDR3 loop reads CASSWGLESSYNEQFF. The CDR3 nucleotides are TGCGCCAGCAGCTGGGGCCTAGAGAGCTCCTACAATGAGCAGTTCTTC. Full variable domain (remainder filled in from reference TRBV5-1 and TRBJ2-1): KAGVTQTPRYLIKTRGQQVTLSCSPISGHRSVSWYQQTPGQGLQFLFEYFSETQRNKGNFPGRFSGRQFSNSRSEMNVSTLELGDSALYLCASSWGLESSYNEQFFGPGTRLTVL.

The chain is built from TRBV7-9 and TRBJ2-3; no definite D call. The germline V gene encodes CDR1 SEHNR and CDR2 FQNEAQ (reference sequence). V was shortened by 1 base and J by 3 bases, with 14 bases between the two germline ends. CDR3 length: 16 amino acids. The CDR3 loop is CASSLDLQGWTDTQYF. The CDR3 bases are TGTGCCAGCAGCTTAGATTTGCAAGGTTGGACAGATACGCAGTATTTT.

As DNA, the CDR3 is TGTGCCAGTAGGTCCGGCTCGATTCAGTACTTC. This translates into CASRSGSIQYF. The chain is built from TRBV19 and TRBJ2-4, with no clear D. Trimming took off 6 bases at V and 10 bases at J, with 10 bases between the two ends. Germline V lookup: CDR1 LNHDA, CDR2 SQIVND (reference sequence). CDR3 length: 11 amino acids. The full variable domain, its missing parts supplied by reference TRBV19 and TRBJ2-4, is DGGITQSPKYLFRKEGQNVTLSCEQNLNHDAMYWYRQDPGQGLRLIYYSQIVNDFQKGDIAEGYSVSREKKESFPLTVTSAQKNPTAFYLCASRSGSIQYFGAGTRLSVL.

This clone was seen a few times. The chain recombines TRBV25-1 with TRBJ1-2; D gene uncertain. Looked up from germline, CDR1 is MGHDK and CDR2 is SYGVNS. The length of the CDR3 is 13 residues. Trimming took 1 base from V and 5 from J, leaving 8 bases between them. The DNA of the CDR3 is TGTGCCAGCAGTGAATCAGGTTCTTATGGCTACACCTTC. Translation: CASSESGSYGYTF.

This chain uses TRBV7-9 with TRBJ1-2; D might be TRBD1 (6 bases). Germline loops: CDR1 SEHNR, CDR2 FQNEAQ (reference sequence). The V end lost 1 base, the J end lost 3 bases, and 18 bases lay between the germline ends. The CDR3 is 17 amino acids. The CDR3 spells CASSLGAGVTEDYGYTF. The CDR3 coding sequence is TGTGCCAGCAGCTTAGGAGCAGGGGTAACTGAAGACTATGGCTACACCTTC. Based on the CDR3 plus reference TRBV7-9 and TRBJ1-2, the full variable domain is DTGVSQNPRHKITKRGQNVTFRCDPISEHNRLYWYRQTLGQGPEFLTYFQNEAQLEKSRLLSDRFSAERPKGSFSTLEIQRTEQGDSAMYLCASSLGAGVTEDYGYTFGSGTRLTVV.

The chain links TRBV19 to TRBJ2-7; D may be TRBD1 or TRBD2 (7 bases each). This CDR3 has 15 amino acids. Germline CDR1 is LNHDA and CDR2 is SQIVND (reference sequence). V was trimmed by 4 bases and J by 3 bases, leaving 16 bases between them. The DNA for the CDR3 is TGTGCCAGTAGTACCCAGGCAGGGGGGGGCTACGAGCAGTACTTC. Amino acids: CASSTQAGGGYEQYF.

The chain links TRBV29-1 to TRBJ2-1; no firm D call. The CDR3 spans 15 residues. V lost 6 bases and J 0 bases, leaving 15 bases between the germline ends. Germline V gene data show CDR1 as SQVTM and CDR2 as ANQGSEA. The CDR3: CSVSPGGSSYNEQFF. The CDR3 region has the DNA TGCAGCGTGTCCCCAGGCGGTAGCTCCTACAATGAGCAGTTCTTC.

The table lists this clone with a count of one. The chain links TRBV11-2 to TRBJ2-7, with a possible D match to TRBD2 (5 bases). V was trimmed by 7 bases and J by 2 bases, leaving 21 bases between them. This CDR3 is 16 amino acids long. CDR1 and CDR2 (germline): SGHAT, FQNNGV. CDR3 sequence: CASTHYSRRAPYEQYF. CDR3 sequence (DNA): TGTGCCAGCACCCATTATTCACGGCGGGCCCCCTACGAGCAGTACTTC.

This clone was counted a single time. V and J are TRBV6-1 and TRBJ1-2; D is perhaps TRBD1 (6 bases). The CDR3 spans 13 residues. V was pared by 4 bases and J by 4 bases, with 10 bases between. CDR1 is MNHNS and CDR2 is SASEGT in the germline V gene. In DNA form, the CDR3 reads TGTGCCAGCAGTGTAGCAGGGGTCTATGGCTACACCTTC. Translated, it gives CASSVAGVYGYTF.

The chain uses TRBV15 and TRBJ2-1; D may match TRBD1 or TRBD2 (6 bases each). V was shortened by 1 base and J by 8 bases, with 36 bases between the two germline ends. The CDR3 length is 22 residues. Germline V gene lookup returns CDR1 LNHNV and CDR2 YYDKDF (reference sequence). The DNA for the CDR3 is TGTGCCACCAGCAGAGGACCGAACTTACAGGGTTACAGGCGGGGTTTGCTAGATGAGCAGTTCTTC. As protein: CATSRGPNLQGYRRGLLDEQFF.

CDR3 in DNA: TGTGCCAGTACCACCAACAGGTTAGGTCAGCCCCAGCATTTT. Translating it yields CASTTNRLGQPQHF. This chain connects TRBV19 to TRBJ1-5; D may be TRBD1 (5 bases). CDR1 and CDR2 from the germline V gene are LNHDA and SQIVND (reference sequence). Deletions cut 7 bases from V and 6 bases from J, with 16 bases between. This CDR3 region has 14 residues.

The chain is built from TRBV6-5 and TRBJ2-7, with no clear D. This CDR3 has 13 amino acids. Germline CDR1 reads MNHEY; CDR2 reads SVGAGI. V gave up 5 bases and J gave up 4 bases, with 12 bases separating them. CDR3 residues: CASSQISQYEQYF. The CDR3 DNA sequence: TGTGCCAGCAGTCAAATCTCACAGTACGAGCAGTACTTC.

The CDR3 DNA sequence: TGTGCCTGGAGCCGGGACAGGGTCCACTCTAACTATGGCTACACCTTC. Translating gives CAWSRDRVHSNYGYTF. This chain connects TRBV30 to TRBJ1-2; 9 bases align to TRBD1. Trimming took 3 bases from V and 0 from J; bases not matched to a gene: 8. This CDR3 region has 16 residues. Germline lookup yields CDR1 GTSNPN and CDR2 SVGIG (reference sequence).

This clone was observed once. This chain joins TRBV5-1 and TRBJ1-2, with unresolved D. The CDR3 covers 15 residues. The germline CDR1 and CDR2 sequences are SGHRS and YFSETQ. V lost 0 bases, J lost 6 bases, and 15 bases lay in between. The CDR3 reads CASSLAPGLIHGYTF. The CDR3 nucleotides are TGCGCCAGCAGCTTGGCCCCTGGGTTGATCCATGGCTACACCTTC.

The CDR3 DNA follows: TGTGCCAGTAGTATAGATTCGGTAGCGGGGAATCAGCCCCAGCATTTT. Translation gives CASSIDSVAGNQPQHF. V is TRBV19 and J is TRBJ1-5; D ambiguous. The CDR3 is 16 residues long. Germline V gene sequence: CDR1 LNHDA, CDR2 SQIVND (reference sequence). The V end was cut by 0 bases, the J end by 4 bases, with 13 bases between.

The chain links TRBV30 to TRBJ1-4; D gene unclear. Germline V gene lookup returns CDR1 GTSNPN and CDR2 SVGIG (reference sequence). The ends were cut back, 5 bases at V and 8 bases at J, with 18 bases in the middle. The CDR3 extends over 14 amino acids. The CDR3 loop reads CAWDMGTLKEKLFF. CDR3 in DNA: TGTGCCTGGGACATGGGTACCTTAAAGGAAAAACTGTTTTTT.

The genes are TRBV28 and TRBJ2-1; 9 bases line up with TRBD1. CDR1 and CDR2 (germline): MDHEN, SYDVKM. This CDR3 is built from 15 residues. V trimming: 4 bases; J trimming: 2 bases; junction bases outside the gene matches: 3. CDR3 coding DNA: TGTGCCAGCAGTTCCACAGGGGGCACCTACAATGAGCAGTTCTTC. This sequence encodes CASSSTGGTYNEQFF. Full variable domain (remainder filled in from reference TRBV28 and TRBJ2-1): DVKVTQSSRYLVKRTGEKVFLECVQDMDHENMFWYRQDPGLGLRLIYFSYDVKMKEKGDIPEGYSVSREKKERFSLILESASTNQTSMYLCASSSTGGTYNEQFFGPGTRLTVL.

About this clone itself: An end of the junction does not agree with germline; a read error may underlie this. The chain couples TRBV6-1 to TRBJ2-7, with D possibly being TRBD2 (5 bases). Looked up from germline, CDR1 is MNHNS and CDR2 is SASEGT. The length of the CDR3 is 12 residues. The CDR3 DNA follows: TGTGCCAGCAGTGAATTAGGTTTGGGAGCCTTTTTC. It translates to CASSELGLGAFF.

In its sample, this clone was seen a few times. V and J are TRBV2 and TRBJ1-5; D may be TRBD1 (5 bases). V was cut by 3 bases and J by 5 bases, with 14 bases left in between. The CDR3 has 15 amino acids. Germline V lookup: CDR1 SNHLY, CDR2 FYNNEI. CDR3 protein: CASSEGRAPDQPQHF. DNA of the CDR3: TGTGCCAGCAGTGAGGGACGGGCCCCAGATCAGCCCCAGCATTTT.

The genes are TRBV7-9 and TRBJ2-3; D gene ambiguous. Deletions cut 5 bases from V and 0 bases from J, with 15 bases between. The CDR3 is made up of 16 amino acids. Germline V CDR1 and CDR2: SEHNR, FQNEAQ (reference sequence). This CDR3 is CASSLLDFTSTDTQYF. Here the CDR3 DNA reads TGTGCCAGCAGCCTTCTGGATTTTACTAGCACAGATACGCAGTATTTT.

V and J are TRBV6-1 and TRBJ2-5; 12 positions agree with TRBD2. Germline values: CDR1 MNHNS, CDR2 SASEGT. J was trimmed by 4 bases and V by 7 bases; bases with no gene match: 7. The CDR3 totals 15 residues. The CDR3 sequence is CASTGLAGLVETQYF. In DNA form, the CDR3 reads TGTGCCAGCACTGGACTAGCGGGGTTGGTAGAGACCCAGTACTTC.

V and J are TRBV2 and TRBJ1-2; maybe TRBD1 (6 bases). CDR3 length equals 17 residues. V lost 7 bases, J lost 2 bases, and 23 bases lay in between. Germline V gives CDR1 SNHLY, CDR2 FYNNEI. The CDR3 DNA reads as TGTGCCAGCATACGGTCCCGGTTGGGGGGGCAGAACTATGGCTACACCTTC. As protein: CASIRSRLGGQNYGYTF. Supplemented by reference TRBV2 and TRBJ1-2, the full variable domain reads EPEVTQTPSHQVTQMGQEVILRCVPISNHLYFYWYRQILGQKVEFLVSFYNNEISEKSEIFDDQFSVERPDGSNFTLKIRSTKLEDSAMYFCASIRSRLGGQNYGYTFGSGTRLTVV.

This sequence joins TRBV7-9 and TRBJ2-5; a possible D gene is TRBD1 (6 bases). Germline assignment: CDR1 SEHNR and CDR2 FQNEAQ (reference sequence). With 2 bases removed from V and 2 bases from J, the gap between germline ends came to 9 bases. This CDR3 is 14 amino acids long. In nucleotides, the CDR3 is TGTGCCAGCAGCTTAATGGGACAACAAGAGACCCAGTACTTC. Its translation is CASSLMGQQETQYF.

The chain is built from TRBV6-5 and TRBJ2-7; 7 bases fit TRBD2. The ends lost 5 bases at V and 1 base at J; junction bases unmatched: 8. CDR3 length equals 15 residues. Per the germline V gene, CDR1 is MNHEY and CDR2 is SVGAGI. This CDR3 is CASSRTRTRSYEQYF. CDR3 DNA sequence: TGTGCCAGCAGTCGAACCCGGACTAGGTCCTACGAGCAGTACTTC.

Only one count was recorded for this clone. The chain recombines TRBV30 with TRBJ1-5; 7 nucleotides line up with TRBD1. Losses at the gene ends were 3 bases for V and 4 bases for J; bases not matched to a gene: 6. The CDR3 runs to 14 residues. The germline V gene encodes CDR1 GTSNPN and CDR2 SVGIG (reference sequence). In DNA, the CDR3 is TGTGCCTGGAGGACCGGGACAGTTAATCAGCCCCAGCATTTT. This gives the protein CAWRTGTVNQPQHF. Full variable domain (remainder filled in from reference TRBV30 and TRBJ1-5): SQTIHQWPATLVQPVGSPLSLECTVEGTSNPNLYWYRQAAGRGLQLLFYSVGIGQISSEVPQNLSASRPQDRQFILSSKKLLLSDSGFYLCAWRTGTVNQPQHFGDGTRLSIL.

V and J are TRBV6-1 and TRBJ1-1; perhaps TRBD1 as D (5 bases). The ends were cut back, 4 bases at V and 1 base at J, with 16 bases in the middle. The CDR3 is made up of 16 amino acids. The germline CDR1 and CDR2 sequences are MNHNS and SASEGT. CDR3 in amino acids: CASSARGGSGNTEAFF. CDR3 nucleotides: TGTGCCAGCAGTGCGCGCGGGGGGTCGGGGAACACTGAAGCTTTCTTT.

The chain joins TRBV5-1 to TRBJ2-5; D is possibly TRBD1 (5 bases). V was cut by 4 bases and J by 5 bases, with 12 bases left in between. This CDR3 spans 13 amino acids. The germline V gene encodes CDR1 SGHRS and CDR2 YFSETQ. CDR3 amino acids: CASSPWGPETQYF. The CDR3, as DNA: TGCGCCAGCAGCCCCTGGGGCCCGGAGACCCAGTACTTC.